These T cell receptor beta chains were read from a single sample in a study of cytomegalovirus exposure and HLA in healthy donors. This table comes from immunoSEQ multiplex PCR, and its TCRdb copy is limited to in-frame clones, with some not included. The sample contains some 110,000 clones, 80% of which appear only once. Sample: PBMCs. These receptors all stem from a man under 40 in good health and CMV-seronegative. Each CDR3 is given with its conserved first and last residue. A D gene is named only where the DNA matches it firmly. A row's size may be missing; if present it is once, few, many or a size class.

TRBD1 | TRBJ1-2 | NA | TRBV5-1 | CASSAEGQGLYGYTF | TGCGCCAGCAGCGCTGAGGGACAGGGTCTTTATGGCTACACCTTC
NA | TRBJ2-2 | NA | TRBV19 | CASSMGGVWYAGELFF | TGTGCCAGTAGTATGGGGGGAGTTTGGTATGCCGGGGAGCTGTTTTTT
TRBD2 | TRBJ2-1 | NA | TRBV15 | CATSFGGLAGGHNEQFF | TGTGCCACCAGCTTTGGGGGACTAGCGGGGGGTCACAATGAGCAGTTCTTC
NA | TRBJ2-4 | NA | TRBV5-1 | CASSLAVDGNRGNIQYF | TGCGCCAGCAGCTTGGCCGTCGACGGTAATCGAGGGAACATTCAGTACTTC
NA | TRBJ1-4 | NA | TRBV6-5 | CASSLSTAANEKLFF | TGTGCCAGCAGTCTATCGACAGCCGCTAATGAAAAACTGTTTTTT
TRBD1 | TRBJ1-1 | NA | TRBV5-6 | CASSQPGTGAREAFF | TGTGCCAGCAGCCAGCCCGGGACAGGGGCCCGTGAAGCTTTCTTT
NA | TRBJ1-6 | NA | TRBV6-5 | CASSRREGRNSPLHF | TGTGCCAGCAGTAGGCGGGAGGGTAGGAATTCACCCCTCCACTTT
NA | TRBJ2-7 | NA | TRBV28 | CASNSPGGPSYEQYF | TGTGCCAGCAATTCCCCCGGGGGACCCTCCTACGAGCAGTACTTC
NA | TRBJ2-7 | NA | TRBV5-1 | CASRKDSGTSYEQYF | TGCGCCAGCAGAAAGGACTCAGGCACCTCCTACGAGCAGTACTTC
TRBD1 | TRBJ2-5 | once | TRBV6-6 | CASSPFRDRGQETQYF | TGTGCCAGCAGTCCTTTCAGGGACAGGGGGCAAGAGACCCAGTACTTC
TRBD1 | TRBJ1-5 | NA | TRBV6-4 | CASSPTGEGNQPQHF | TGTGCCAGCAGCCCGACAGGGGAAGGCAATCAGCCCCAGCATTTT
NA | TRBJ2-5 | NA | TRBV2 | CASSKREETQYF | TGTGCCAGCAGTAAGCGGGAAGAGACCCAGTACTTC
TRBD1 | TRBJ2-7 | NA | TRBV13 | CASSPGTGYEQYF | TGTGCCAGCAGCCCCGGGACAGGGTACGAGCAGTACTTC
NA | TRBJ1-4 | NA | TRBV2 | CASSAVEDEKLFF | TGTGCCAGCTCGGCGGTAGAGGATGAAAAACTGTTTTTT
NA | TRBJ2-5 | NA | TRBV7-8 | CASSLEEGGTQYF | TGTGCCAGCAGCTTAGAGGAGGGAGGGACCCAGTACTTC
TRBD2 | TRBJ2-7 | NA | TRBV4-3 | CASSRGEGYEQYF | TGCGCCAGCAGCCGGGGGGAGGGTTACGAGCAGTACTTC
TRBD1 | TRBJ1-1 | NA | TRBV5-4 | CASSLQGALNTEAFF | TGTGCCAGCAGCTTACAGGGGGCCTTGAACACTGAAGCTTTCTTT